This paragraph reports one T cell receptor (beta chain). The antigen is not known. The CDR3 consists of 13 residues. Germline CDR1 is LNHDA and CDR2 is SQIVND (reference sequence). V dropped 2 bases and J dropped 6 bases, with 10 bases sitting between them. Profiled with immunoSEQ multiplex PCR; TCRdb holds only in-frame clones, not every one. Here the sample spans about 150,000 clones, approximately 91% being singletons. This sample was included in a study of T cell responses to AZD1222 COVID-19 vaccine. General study points: Donors were largely white British and mainly female; clonal diversity was possibly underestimated. Variant regions that are unmutated are reportedly the target of nearly half of spike-specific TCRs.

The TCR was taken from an adult who received the AZD1222 COVID-19 vaccine. The chain carries TRBV19 and TRBJ1-1; D might be TRBD1 (5 bases). Sample: peripheral blood, taken 28 days after the second AZD1222 dose. CDR3 sequence: CASSIPQTAEAFF. CDR3 DNA sequence: TGTGCCAGTAGTATACCACAGACAGCTGAAGCTTTCTTT.